Listed below are T cell receptor beta chains from one sample, sequenced in a study of shared T cell receptors in the human thymus. TCRdb's table, derived via immunoSEQ multiplex PCR, lists solely in-frame clones and lacks some. The data hold some 700,000 clones, with 85% to 90% observed a single time. The data also belong to a second study, concerning human thymus T cells.

Sequenced sample: thymocytes. Receptors originate from a boy younger than two with a congenital heart defect. CDR3s include the opening cysteine and the closing phenylalanine or tryptophan. A D gene is named only where the DNA matches it firmly. Some rows mark clone size as missing; the rest say once, few, many or name a class of expanded clone.

J gene | D gene | V gene | clone size | CDR3 protein | CDR3 DNA
TRBJ2-7 | TRBD2 | TRBV5-1 | few | CASSPRTSGSDEQYF | TGCGCCAGCAGCCCCAGGACTAGCGGGAGTGACGAGCAGTACTTC
TRBJ2-1 | TRBD2 | TRBV19 | NA | CASSIAGGSYNEQFF | TGTGCCAGTAGTATAGCTGGCGGGAGTTACAATGAGCAGTTCTTC
TRBJ1-3 | TRBD1 | TRBV2 | NA | CASRSGTGSGNTIYF | TGTGCCAGCAGGTCCGGGACAGGCTCTGGAAACACCATATATTTT
TRBJ1-2 | NA | TRBV6-1 | NA | CASSAPGDGYTF | TGTGCCAGCAGTGCTCCAGGGGATGGCTACACCTTC
TRBJ2-7 | NA | TRBV6-1 | NA | CASSEEFRQYF | TGTGCCAGCAGTGAAGAATTCAGGCAGTACTTC
TRBJ2-3 | TRBD2 | TRBV9 | NA | CASSVGGRRQYF | TGTGCCAGCAGCGTAGGCGGGAGGAGGCAGTATTTT
TRBJ2-7 | TRBD2 | TRBV4-1 | NA | CASSHQLAGILEQYF | TGCGCCAGCAGCCACCAACTAGCGGGAATTCTCGAGCAGTACTTC
TRBJ2-7 | TRBD1 | TRBV14 | few | CASSAKGAREGYEQYF | TGTGCCAGCAGCGCGAAGGGGGCCCGAGAGGGCTACGAGCAGTACTTC
TRBJ1-3 | TRBD1 | TRBV10-3 | NA | CAISKTGDSGNTIYF | TGTGCCATCAGCAAAACAGGGGACTCTGGAAACACCATATATTTT
TRBJ2-1 | TRBD2 | TRBV27 | once | CASSPLAGENHEQFF | TGTGCCAGCAGTCCTCTAGCGGGAGAGAATCATGAGCAGTTCTTC
TRBJ2-1 | TRBD2 | TRBV4-2 | NA | CASSPQREPLNNEQFF | TGTGCCAGCAGCCCTCAGCGGGAGCCCCTTAACAATGAGCAGTTCTTC
TRBJ1-1 | TRBD1 | TRBV28 | NA | CASSQDRGTEAFF | TGTGCCAGCAGCCAGGACAGGGGCACTGAAGCTTTCTTT
TRBJ2-1 | TRBD2 | TRBV30 | NA | CAWGLALNNEQFF | TGTGCCTGGGGACTAGCATTGAACAATGAGCAGTTCTTC
TRBJ1-3 | TRBD1 | TRBV4-1 | NA | CASSQWGRDRGSGNTIYF | TGCGCCAGCAGCCAGTGGGGCCGCGACAGGGGATCGGGAAACACCATATATTTT
TRBJ2-7 | TRBD2 | TRBV9 | once | CARGTSGSPYEQYF | TGTGCCCGAGGGACTAGCGGGAGTCCCTACGAGCAGTACTTC
TRBJ2-1 | TRBD2 | TRBV4-1 | NA | CASTQVLAGVNEQFF | TGCGCCAGCACCCAAGTTCTAGCGGGAGTTAATGAGCAGTTCTTC
TRBJ2-1 | TRBD1 | TRBV12-5 | NA | CASGHSWDRAPLRSYNEQFF | TGTGCTAGTGGCCATTCCTGGGACAGGGCTCCCCTCCGCTCCTACAATGAGCAGTTCTTC
TRBJ2-7 | NA | TRBV7-2 | NA | CASSLGQGSSYEQYF | TGTGCCAGCAGCTTAGGTCAGGGCAGCTCCTACGAGCAGTACTTC
TRBJ2-1 | NA | TRBV30 | once | CAWSVRDRNNEQFF | TGTGCCTGGAGTGTACGCGACAGGAACAATGAGCAGTTCTTC
TRBJ2-1 | TRBD2 | TRBV4-3 | NA | CASSQDFGGREDEQFF | TGCGCCAGCAGCCAAGATTTCGGGGGACGGGAGGATGAGCAGTTCTTC
TRBJ1-1 | TRBD1 | TRBV19 | NA | CASSIGGRVRGRCTEAFF | TGTGCCAGTAGTATAGGCGGACGGGTCAGGGGGCGATGCACTGAAGCTTTCTTT
TRBJ2-3 | TRBD2 | TRBV9 | few | CASSVGTSGRRDTQYF | TGTGCCAGCAGCGTCGGGACTAGCGGGAGGAGAGATACGCAGTATTTT
TRBJ1-1 | NA | TRBV19 | NA | CAAEGDTEAFF | TGTGCCGCAGAGGGAGACACTGAAGCTTTCTTT
TRBJ2-7 | NA | TRBV7-9 | NA | CASSYRSEQYF | TGTGCCAGCAGCTACAGGTCCGAGCAGTACTTC
TRBJ1-2 | NA | TRBV5-1 | NA | CASSLAGLYTF | TGCGCCAGCAGCTTGGCCGGTCTTTACACCTTC
TRBJ2-2 | TRBD2 | TRBV4-1 | NA | CASSTLAGGWTGELFF | TGCGCCAGCAGCACGCTAGCGGGAGGGTGGACCGGGGAGCTGTTTTTT
TRBJ1-5 | NA | TRBV27 | NA | CATPGGCYSNQPQHF | TGTGCCACCCCCGGAGGGTGTTATAGCAATCAGCCCCAGCATTTT
TRBJ1-1 | NA | TRBV27 | NA | CASSLSLQDDGGTEAFF | TGTGCCAGCAGTTTAAGCCTCCAGGATGACGGGGGCACTGAAGCTTTCTTT
TRBJ2-1 | TRBD1 | TRBV4-2 | NA | CASSLKDRGVNNEQFF | TGTGCCAGCAGCCTTAAGGACAGGGGAGTTAACAATGAGCAGTTCTTC
TRBJ2-3 | NA | TRBV6-6 | NA | CASSLPPSSGTQYF | TGTGCCAGCAGTCTCCCCCCCTCTTCGGGGACGCAGTATTTT
TRBJ2-7 | TRBD1 | TRBV30 | NA | CAWRPRDRAYEQYF | TGTGCCTGGAGACCCCGGGACAGGGCCTACGAGCAGTACTTC
TRBJ2-1 | TRBD2 | TRBV23-1 | NA | CASSQSPRLAGYSHRNEQFF | TGCGCCAGCAGTCAATCACCGAGACTAGCGGGATATTCCCATCGCAATGAGCAGTTCTTC
TRBJ1-5 | NA | TRBV15 | NA | CATSRAEVPGGPQHF | TGTGCCACCAGCAGAGCGGAGGTCCCGGGGGGGCCCCAGCATTTT
TRBJ2-1 | TRBD2 | TRBV5-5 | NA | CASASGREVYNEQFF | TGTGCCAGCGCCTCAGGGCGGGAGGTCTACAATGAGCAGTTCTTC
TRBJ1-4 | NA | TRBV19 | NA | CASSIIGGSEEKLFF | TGTGCCAGTAGTATAATTGGAGGTTCGGAAGAAAAACTGTTTTTT
TRBJ2-7 | NA | TRBV4-3 | NA | CASSQERKRKGYEQYF | TGCGCCAGCAGCCAAGAACGGAAGCGGAAAGGGTACGAGCAGTACTTC
TRBJ1-4 | NA | TRBV28 | NA | CASLDRPNEKLFF | TGTGCCAGCCTGGACAGACCTAACGAAAAACTGTTTTTT
TRBJ2-4 | TRBD1 | TRBV4-2 | NA | CASSHTSQGDIAKNIQYF | TGTGCCAGCAGCCACACCTCCCAGGGGGATATTGCCAAAAACATTCAGTACTTC
TRBJ2-7 | TRBD1 | TRBV30 | NA | CAWSPYGQAYEQYF | TGTGCCTGGAGTCCGTACGGACAGGCCTACGAGCAGTACTTC
TRBJ2-1 | TRBD2 | TRBV5-1 | NA | CASRRTSGRAVNEQFF | TGCGCCAGCAGAAGGACTAGCGGGAGGGCAGTGAATGAGCAGTTCTTC